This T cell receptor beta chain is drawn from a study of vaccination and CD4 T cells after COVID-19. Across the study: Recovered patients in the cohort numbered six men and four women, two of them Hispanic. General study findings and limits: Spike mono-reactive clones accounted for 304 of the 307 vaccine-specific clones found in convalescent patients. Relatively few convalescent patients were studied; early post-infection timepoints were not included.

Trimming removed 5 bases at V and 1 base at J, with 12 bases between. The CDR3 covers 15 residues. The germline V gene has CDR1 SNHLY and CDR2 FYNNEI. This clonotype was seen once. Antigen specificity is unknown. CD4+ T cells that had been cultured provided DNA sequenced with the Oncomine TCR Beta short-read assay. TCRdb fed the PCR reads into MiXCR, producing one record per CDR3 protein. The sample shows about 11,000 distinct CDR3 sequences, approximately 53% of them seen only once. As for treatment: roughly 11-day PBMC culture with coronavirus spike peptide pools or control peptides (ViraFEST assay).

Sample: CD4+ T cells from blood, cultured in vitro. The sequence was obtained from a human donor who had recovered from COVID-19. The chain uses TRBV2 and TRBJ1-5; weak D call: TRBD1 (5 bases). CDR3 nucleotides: TGTGCCAGCAGTAGACAGAGAGAGAGCAATCAGCCCCAGCATTTT. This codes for CASSRQRESNQPQHF.